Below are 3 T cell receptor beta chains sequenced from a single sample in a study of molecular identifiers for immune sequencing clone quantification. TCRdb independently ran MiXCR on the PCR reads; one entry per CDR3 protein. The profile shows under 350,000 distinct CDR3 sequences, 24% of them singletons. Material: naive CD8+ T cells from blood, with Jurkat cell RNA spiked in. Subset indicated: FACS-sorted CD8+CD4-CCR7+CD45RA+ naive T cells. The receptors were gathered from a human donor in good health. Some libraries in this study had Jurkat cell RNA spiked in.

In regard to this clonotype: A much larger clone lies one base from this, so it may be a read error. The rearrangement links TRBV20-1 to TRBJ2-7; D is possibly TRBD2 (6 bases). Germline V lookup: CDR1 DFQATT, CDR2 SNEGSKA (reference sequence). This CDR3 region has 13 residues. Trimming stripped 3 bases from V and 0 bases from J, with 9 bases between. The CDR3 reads CSARREDSYEQYF. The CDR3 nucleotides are TGCAGTGCTAGGCGGGAAGACTCCTACGAGCAGTACTTC.

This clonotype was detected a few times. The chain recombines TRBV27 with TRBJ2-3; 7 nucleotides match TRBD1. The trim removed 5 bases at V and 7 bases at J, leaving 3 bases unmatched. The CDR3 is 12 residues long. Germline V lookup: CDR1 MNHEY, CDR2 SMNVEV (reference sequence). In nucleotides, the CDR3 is TGTGCCAGCAGTGGACAGGCAAATACGCAGTATTTT. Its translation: CASSGQANTQYF.

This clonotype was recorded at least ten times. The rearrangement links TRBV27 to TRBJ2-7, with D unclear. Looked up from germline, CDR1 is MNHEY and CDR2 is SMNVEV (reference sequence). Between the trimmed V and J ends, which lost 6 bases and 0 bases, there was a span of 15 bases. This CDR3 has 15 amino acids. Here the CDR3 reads CASSPGSYSSYEQYF. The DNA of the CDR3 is TGTGCCAGCAGCCCCGGATCCTACAGCTCCTACGAGCAGTACTTC.